The rows below give T cell receptor beta chains drawn from one sample of a study of blood T cell repertoires in COVID-19. Libraries were prepared by immunoSEQ multiplex PCR; TCRdb keeps only in-frame clonotypes and omits some of them. The table has approximately 440,000 clones, roughly 90% seen once; the top ten hold approximately 0.7%. Sequenced material: PBMCs or T cells enriched from blood (not recorded which). All receptors derive from a woman under 30 who had recovered from COVID-19. Each CDR3 is given with its conserved first and last residue. The D gene is left open where the match is weak. Only part of the rows carry a size: once, few, many, or a class if the clone is expanded.

v_call: TRBV6-5
clone_size: once
d_call: TRBD2
j_call: TRBJ2-2
cdr3_aa: CASLRGGSTGELFF
cdr3_nt: TGTGCCAGCTTGCGGGGGGGCTCGACCGGGGAGCTGTTTTTT

v_call: TRBV2
clone_size: -
d_call: TRBD1
j_call: TRBJ1-5
cdr3_aa: CASSEYGTGGQPQHF
cdr3_nt: TGTGCCAGCAGTGAATATGGGACAGGAGGTCAGCCCCAGCATTTT

v_call: TRBV5-6
clone_size: -
d_call: -
j_call: TRBJ1-6
cdr3_aa: CASSSGIQGVSPLHF
cdr3_nt: TGTGCCAGCAGTTCCGGAATTCAAGGGGTCTCACCCCTCCACTTT

v_call: TRBV2
clone_size: -
d_call: -
j_call: TRBJ1-2
cdr3_aa: CASSEWRVWNGYTF
cdr3_nt: TGTGCCAGCAGTGAATGGAGGGTGTGGAATGGCTACACCTTC

v_call: TRBV19
clone_size: -
d_call: -
j_call: TRBJ1-4
cdr3_aa: CASNPGTNNEKLFF
cdr3_nt: TGTGCCAGTAATCCCGGGACAAACAATGAAAAACTGTTTTTT

v_call: TRBV7-8
clone_size: -
d_call: -
j_call: TRBJ1-1
cdr3_aa: CASSLESRTEAFF
cdr3_nt: TGTGCCAGCAGCTTAGAGAGCCGGACTGAAGCTTTCTTT

v_call: TRBV2
clone_size: -
d_call: -
j_call: TRBJ1-1
cdr3_aa: CASSEQGFGEAFF
cdr3_nt: TGTGCCAGCAGTGAGCAGGGGTTTGGTGAAGCTTTCTTT

v_call: TRBV2
clone_size: -
d_call: -
j_call: TRBJ1-2
cdr3_aa: CASSRIRGDYGYTF
cdr3_nt: TGTGCCAGCAGCCGCATAAGGGGTGACTATGGCTACACCTTC

v_call: TRBV5-1
clone_size: -
d_call: -
j_call: TRBJ2-7
cdr3_aa: CASSLEPLPNEQYF
cdr3_nt: TGCGCCAGCAGCTTGGAACCCCTACCTAACGAGCAGTACTTC

v_call: TRBV29-1
clone_size: -
d_call: TRBD1
j_call: TRBJ2-3
cdr3_aa: CSVLRQGRTDTQYF
cdr3_nt: TGCAGCGTTCTAAGACAGGGGAGGACAGATACGCAGTATTTT

v_call: TRBV19
clone_size: -
d_call: TRBD1
j_call: TRBJ1-2
cdr3_aa: CASSMDRGRRGYTF
cdr3_nt: TGTGCCAGTAGTATGGACAGGGGGCGGCGAGGCTACACCTTC

v_call: TRBV5-8
clone_size: -
d_call: TRBD1
j_call: TRBJ2-7
cdr3_aa: CASSPTGTGAHEQYF
cdr3_nt: TGTGCCAGCAGCCCTACCGGGACAGGGGCCCACGAGCAGTACTTC

v_call: TRBV5-6
clone_size: -
d_call: -
j_call: TRBJ1-1
cdr3_aa: CASSSRTGSLVAFF
cdr3_nt: TGTGCCAGCAGCTCGCGAACAGGGAGTTTGGTGGCTTTCTTT

v_call: TRBV28
clone_size: -
d_call: TRBD1
j_call: TRBJ2-7
cdr3_aa: CASRRQGSGEQYF
cdr3_nt: TGTGCCAGCAGGAGACAGGGATCGGGGGAGCAGTACTTC

v_call: TRBV5-1
clone_size: -
d_call: -
j_call: TRBJ2-1
cdr3_aa: CASSMAPNEQFF
cdr3_nt: TGCGCCAGCAGTATGGCCCCCAATGAGCAGTTCTTC

v_call: TRBV5-1
clone_size: -
d_call: TRBD2
j_call: TRBJ2-7
cdr3_aa: CASSSGLAGEYEQYF
cdr3_nt: TGCGCCAGCAGCTCGGGACTAGCGGGGGAGTACGAGCAGTACTTC

v_call: TRBV5-1
clone_size: -
d_call: TRBD2
j_call: TRBJ2-3
cdr3_aa: CASSLSGGDGDTQYF
cdr3_nt: TGCGCCAGCAGCTTAAGCGGGGGTGATGGAGATACGCAGTATTTT

v_call: TRBV27
clone_size: -
d_call: -
j_call: TRBJ1-1
cdr3_aa: CASRQGYTEAFF
cdr3_nt: TGTGCCAGCAGACAGGGTTACACTGAAGCTTTCTTT

v_call: TRBV7-3
clone_size: -
d_call: -
j_call: TRBJ2-1
cdr3_aa: CASSLEATGEQFF
cdr3_nt: TGTGCCAGCAGCTTAGAGGCTACGGGTGAGCAGTTCTTC

v_call: TRBV5-1
clone_size: -
d_call: TRBD1
j_call: TRBJ1-2
cdr3_aa: CASSLDQGAEGYTF
cdr3_nt: TGCGCCAGCAGCTTAGATCAGGGGGCGGAGGGCTACACCTTC